The 14 T cell receptor beta chains listed next were all sequenced from one sample in a study of monozygotic twins with inflammatory bowel disease. TCRdb reprocessed the 5' RACE reads; each CDR3 protein has one entry and no DNA is given. This listing includes 300,000 to 450,000 distinct CDR3 sequences. Sample: blood. Every receptor here comes from a human donor with ulcerative colitis or Crohn's disease, or a healthy co-twin of an affected twin (not recorded which).

V is TRBV11-1 and J is TRBJ2-1; TCRdb's D call of TRBD1 is untestable without DNA. Germline V gene sequence: CDR1 SGHAT, CDR2 FQDESV (reference sequence). The CDR3 spans 18 residues. The CDR3 here is CASSISGQGWKHHNEQFF.

The chain joins TRBV7-2 to TRBJ1-2; TCRdb names TRBD1, which stays unverified in the absence of DNA. CDR3 length: 15 amino acids. Germline CDR1 SGHTA, CDR2 FQGNSA. This CDR3 is CASSSTRGANYGYTF.

V gene TRBV25-1 combines with J gene TRBJ2-2; TCRdb reports TRBD1, a call that lacks DNA to check it against. Germline assignment: CDR1 MGHDK and CDR2 SYGVNS. This CDR3 has 16 residues. This CDR3 reads CASSHRTGRGGGELFF.

The chain is built from TRBV20-1 and TRBJ1-4. CDR3 size: 13 residues. Per the germline V gene, CDR1 is DFQATT and CDR2 is SNEGSKA (reference sequence). This CDR3 reads CSALGDLNEKLFF.

The chain has TRBV29-1 and TRBJ1-1; TCRdb outputs TRBD1, but without DNA this stays unchecked. CDR3 length: 14 amino acids. Germline V CDR1 and CDR2: SQVTM, ANQGSEA. The CDR3: CSVPEGGDSPWAFF.

The rearrangement joins TRBV5-1 to TRBJ1-5; TCRdb's D gene call, TRBD1, goes unchecked for lack of DNA. Germline V lookup: CDR1 SGHRS, CDR2 YFSETQ. This CDR3 has 15 amino acids. CDR3 region: CASSPGDSLNQPQHF. The full variable domain, with the rest looked up from reference TRBV5-1 and TRBJ1-5, is KAGVTQTPRYLIKTRGQQVTLSCSPISGHRSVSWYQQTPGQGLQFLFEYFSETQRNKGNFPGRFSGRQFSNSRSEMNVSTLELGDSALYLCASSPGDSLNQPQHFGDGTRLSIL.

The chain links TRBV6-1 to TRBJ2-5; the TCRdb call, TRBD1, lacks DNA for checking. CDR1 is MNHNS and CDR2 is SASEGT in the germline V gene. The CDR3 sequence is 16 residues long. CDR3 residues: CASHRTAVGLQETQYF.

The V call is TRBV20-1, the J call TRBJ2-7; the D call from TCRdb, TRBD2, cannot be confirmed without DNA. CDR3 length: 14 residues. Germline V gene data show CDR1 as DFQATT and CDR2 as SNEGSKA (reference sequence). The CDR3 here is CSALSQARRYEQYF.

V usage is TRBV4-1 and J usage is TRBJ1-6; TCRdb picks TRBD1, but there is no DNA to check that call. The CDR3 is 18 amino acids. The germline gives CDR1 MGHRA, CDR2 YSYEKL. CDR3 amino acids: CASSQTTGGKPYNSPLHF.

The chain uses TRBV5-6 and TRBJ2-1; checking the TCRdb D call of TRBD1 is not possible without DNA. CDR3 length: 19 residues. From germline, CDR1 is SGHDT and CDR2 YYEEEE. CDR3 sequence reads: CASSLRTGLLGLLYNEQFF.

The chain uses TRBV29-1 and TRBJ2-7; TCRdb reports TRBD1, a call that lacks DNA to check it against. The CDR3 runs 13 residues. Germline values: CDR1 SQVTM, CDR2 ANQGSEA. CDR3 amino acids: CSASGTENYEQYF.

This sequence joins TRBV21-1 and TRBJ1-4; the D call of TRBD1 rests on TCRdb alone, since no DNA is present to check it. TRBV21-1 is described as a pseudogene. The length of the CDR3 is 13 residues. This chain's CDR3 is CASTPGSNEKLFF.

J is TRBJ1-2 and V is TRBV5-1; TCRdb outputs TRBD1, but without DNA this stays unchecked. This CDR3 contains 14 residues. Germline CDR1 reads SGHRS; CDR2 reads YFSETQ. The chain's CDR3 is CASTPGQGVYGYTF.

This chain links TRBV20-1 with TRBJ1-6. The CDR3 extends over 12 amino acids. Per the germline V gene, CDR1 is DFQATT and CDR2 is SNEGSKA (reference sequence). CDR3 loop: CSARDSGSPLHF.